The source of this TCR beta chain is a study of Tregs in tolerant kidney transplant recipients. Germline V gene sequence: CDR1 SGHKS, CDR2 YYEKEE (reference sequence). CDR3 length: 12 amino acids. The V and J ends lost 3 bases and 2 bases respectively, with 2 bases between them. Method: immunoSEQ multiplex PCR; TCRdb's copy keeps in-frame clones and lacks some. The sample contains fewer than 150,000 clones, roughly 92% of which appear only once. Sequenced material: CD4+ T cells from blood. The sequence came from a human donor in good health. V usage is TRBV5-5 and J usage is TRBJ1-4; D is ambiguous. The CDR3 nucleotides read TGTGCCAGCAGCTGGACTAATGAAAAACTGTTTTTT. Protein sequence: CASSWTNEKLFF.